The T cell receptor (beta chain) described here comes from a study of blood T cell repertoires in COVID-19 (dated by TCRdb to between 2020 and 2021). In terms of the full investigation: The collaborator samples originated in the United States, Italy and Spain and spanned the acute and convalescent phases of COVID-19. Deeply sampled blood TCRbeta repertoires from subjects exposed to, actively infected with, or recovered from COVID-19 were included in the dataset. The samples were drawn from the first 160 participants of the ongoing ImmuneRACE study and from 950 to 1,500 subjects provided by 6 global collaborators. A freely available public database, intended as a resource for researchers studying the immune response to SARS-CoV-2, is where the repertoires were released. The prospective study material was composed of cDNA or gDNA derived from T cells, B-cell-depleted T cells, or PBMCs. Where HLA class I and class II types were available, the types were taken from metadata supplied by the sample provider, not from assay-based typing. The sample metadata nearly always contained a de-identified subject ID, COVID-19 status, age in years and sex. The research as a whole found: The quantity of clinical and demographic metadata differed by source and by participant and was supplied without curation.

From a lookup of the germline V gene, CDR1 and CDR2 are SGHRS and YFSETQ. The CDR3 measures 14 amino acids from cysteine to phenylalanine. Of all the DNA, just the CDR3 is kept, 42 bases in frame from base 1. Deletion took 1 base off V and 5 bases off J, with a span of 9 bases between the germline ends. Concerning this clone: The antigen this receptor binds is unknown. Base-call qualities are not available, and no considerably larger clone is one nucleotide away. Additional DNA sequences in this sample encode the identical CDR3.

Whole blood was collected in K2EDTA tubes by collaborating institutions according to the institutions' own protocols. For TCRbeta analysis, collaborators shipped samples as frozen whole blood, isolated PBMCs, or DNA extracted from either of those sample types. TCRbeta CDR3 regions were amplified from genomic DNA using the immunoSEQ Assay, a bias-controlled multiplex PCR. Concerning the study's data processing: Nucleated cell counts per sample were estimated from amplification of reference gene primers within the assay. Sequence reads were collapsed and filtered to measure the absolute abundance of every unique TCRbeta CDR3 rearrangement. For each sample, productive Simpson clonality was calculated as the square root of Simpson's diversity index across productive rearrangements. The source is immuneACCESS, and TCRdb retained only in-frame sequences with V and J called. Part of the clones is not carried over; for the studies checked, unresolved V genes explain less than half of this, and the remainder is unexplained. V and J calls and clone size are as listed in that table; D and trimming were resolved from the DNA. The sample table contains 150,000 to 160,000 clones; only one count was recorded for roughly nine tenths of them. The top ten hold 2% to 3% of the sample.

This sequence was found in a woman in her 70s with acute or convalescent COVID-19. This chain is built from TRBV5-1 and TRBJ2-2; no D segment can be confidently identified. Source material: peripheral blood. The CDR3 protein sequence reads: CASSLNSETGELFF. DNA sequence: TGCGCCAGCAGCTTGAACTCCGAAACCGGGGAGCTGTTTTTT. When the CDR3 is completed using the reference TRBV5-1 and TRBJ2-2 genes on either side, the full variable domain is KAGVTQTPRYLIKTRGQQVTLSCSPISGHRSVSWYQQTPGQGLQFLFEYFSETQRNKGNFPGRFSGRQFSNSRSEMNVSTLELGDSALYLCASSLNSETGELFFGEGSRLTVL.